Below are 26 T cell receptor beta chains sequenced from a single sample in a study of regulatory T cells in long-lasting Graves disease (dated by TCRdb to 2020 to 2022). The label giving this sample's time point can be read as: persistent/refractory GD, antithyroid drugs over 5 years with positive TRAb. For both TCR sequencing and RNA sequencing, RNA was extracted from PBMCs in TRIzol. Libraries were built with multiplex PCR. For sequencing, an Illumina HiSeq 4000 was employed. iRepertoire HTBI primers and Arm-PCR amplification of CDR3 regions were used to construct TCR beta libraries. TCRdb reworked the public reads: Q25 trimming with fastp, MiXCR clone assembly, productive beta chains retained. Entries that share a CDR3 protein sequence are merged under the most common genes and DNA. This sample gives 650,000 to 850,000 distinct CDR3 sequences in total; around 30% of them show up just once. Of the sample, 40% to 55% falls within the top ten clones.

Sequences were derived from peripheral blood mononuclear cells (PBMCs), sampled when the disease was refractory, from a patient treated with antithyroid drugs. These receptors came from a female donor with Graves disease.

The chain couples TRBV5-1 to TRBJ2-7; maybe TRBD1 (5 bases). Germline V lookup: CDR1 SGHRS, CDR2 YFSETQ. Trimming took off 7 bases at V and 1 base at J, with 15 bases between the two ends. The CDR3 is 14 amino acids. The CDR3 bases are TGCGCCAGCTCTAGACAGACGTTGTCCTACGAGCAGTACTTC. Translating it yields CASSRQTLSYEQYF. Complete variable domain (other parts from reference TRBV5-1 and TRBJ2-7): KAGVTQTPRYLIKTRGQQVTLSCSPISGHRSVSWYQQTPGQGLQFLFEYFSETQRNKGNFPGRFSGRQFSNSRSEMNVSTLELGDSALYLCASSRQTLSYEQYFGPGTRLTVT.

This clonotype occurred a few times. The V call is TRBV12-3 or TRBV12-4, the J call TRBJ2-7; 8 nucleotides agree with TRBD1. This CDR3 is built from 15 residues. V lost 3 bases, J lost 6 bases, and 10 bases stayed unmatched. This CDR3 reads CASSFPGQGLLEQYF. CDR3 DNA: TGTGCCAGCAGTTTCCCCGGACAGGGCCTCCTCGAGCAGTACTTC.

This clonotype turned up a few times. The chain recombines TRBV6-1 with TRBJ1-1; D uncertain. The CDR3 runs to 11 residues. V was pared by 2 bases and J by 8 bases, with 6 bases between. The germline gives CDR1 MNHNS, CDR2 SASEGT. The CDR3, as DNA: TGTGCCAGCAGTGAACTTGGGGAAGCTTTCTTT. Translating gives CASSELGEAFF.

This chain connects TRBV4-2 to TRBJ2-7, with D possibly TRBD2 on 7 matching bases. The germline V gene has CDR1 LGHNA and CDR2 YNFKEQ. CDR3 length equals 13 residues. V lost 8 bases, J lost 3 bases, and 14 bases lay in between. The CDR3 protein is CASGGAGIYEQYF. The CDR3 DNA reads TGTGCCAGCGGGGGGGCCGGAATCTACGAGCAGTACTTC.

The chain recombines TRBV5-1 with TRBJ1-4, with 8 nucleotides matching TRBD1. V shed 4 bases and J 5 bases; nucleotides not matched to a gene: 4. Per germline, CDR1 SGHRS and CDR2 YFSETQ. The CDR3 length is 14 residues. The CDR3 loop is CASSGTGQNEKLFF. CDR3 sequence (DNA): TGCGCCAGCAGCGGGACAGGCCAAAATGAAAAACTGTTTTTT. The whole variable domain, remainder taken from reference TRBV5-1 and TRBJ1-4, is KAGVTQTPRYLIKTRGQQVTLSCSPISGHRSVSWYQQTPGQGLQFLFEYFSETQRNKGNFPGRFSGRQFSNSRSEMNVSTLELGDSALYLCASSGTGQNEKLFFGSGTQLSVL.

The gene calls are TRBV12-3 or TRBV12-4 and TRBJ1-2; tentatively, D is TRBD1 (6 bases). Trimming removed 10 bases from V and 4 bases from J, with 16 bases in between. The CDR3 is 13 amino acids. This chain's CDR3 is CAIQGQGSYGYTF. For the CDR3, the DNA is TGTGCCATCCAGGGGCAGGGGAGCTATGGCTACACCTTC.

As for this clonotype: The junction differs from germline at one of its ends, possibly a read error. This chain links TRBV7-3 with TRBJ1-1, with D possibly matching TRBD1 (5 bases). The CDR3 sequence is 11 residues long. Germline-derived CDR1 and CDR2 are SGHTA and FQGTGA. The CDR3 spells CVSREGPEAFF. CDR3 nucleotide sequence: TGTGTCAGCAGGGAGGGACCTGAAGCTTTCTTT.

The gene calls are TRBV7-9 and TRBJ1-1; tentatively, D is TRBD1 (6 bases). The germline gives CDR1 SEHNR, CDR2 FQNEAQ (reference sequence). The ends were cut back, 6 bases at V and 0 bases at J, with 11 bases in the middle. There are 14 residues in the CDR3. For the CDR3, the DNA is TGTGCCAGCAGACTGGGGGCGATGAACACTGAAGCTTTCTTT. Encoded protein: CASRLGAMNTEAFF.

The chain couples TRBV3-1 to TRBJ1-1; perhaps TRBD1 as D (5 bases). CDR3 length: 15 amino acids. Germline CDR1 reads LGHDT; CDR2 reads YNNKEL (reference sequence). V shed 0 bases and J shed 1 base, with 9 bases lying between them. The CDR3 nucleotides are TGTGCCAGCAGCCAAGATTCGAGGGGGAACACTGAAGCTTTCTTT. It translates to CASSQDSRGNTEAFF.

This clonotype was detected a few times. This rearrangement joins TRBV6-1 to TRBJ2-7; D may be TRBD2 (5 bases). The CDR3 runs 13 residues. V lost 8 bases, J lost 2 bases, and 13 bases lay in between. The V gene's germline CDR1 is MNHNS and CDR2 SASEGT. The CDR3 loop reads CASGGLEPYEQYF. As DNA, the CDR3 is TGTGCCAGCGGCGGGCTTGAGCCCTACGAGCAGTACTTC.

The V and J genes are TRBV30 and TRBJ1-1, with 7 nucleotides matching TRBD1. The CDR3 runs to 12 residues. Trimming at V came to 2 bases and at J to 10 bases, leaving 7 bases not matched to a gene. The germline V gene has CDR1 GTSNPN and CDR2 SVGIG (reference sequence). The CDR3 reads CAWSPLRTGAFF. CDR3 nucleotide sequence: TGTGCCTGGAGTCCCCTCCGGACAGGAGCTTTCTTT.

The chain carries TRBV20-1 and TRBJ1-6; tentatively, D is TRBD1 (5 bases). The V and J ends lost 1 base and 5 bases respectively, with 12 bases between them. The CDR3 totals 15 residues. Germline V gene lookup returns CDR1 DFQATT and CDR2 SNEGSKA (reference sequence). This CDR3 reads CSARGGGRNNSPLHF. The CDR3 DNA reads as TGCAGTGCTAGAGGGGGGGGACGGAATAATTCACCCCTCCACTTT.

This clonotype was observed a handful of times. The V and J genes are TRBV7-9 and TRBJ2-7; 11 bases fit TRBD2. CDR1 SEHNR and CDR2 FQNEAQ come from the germline V gene (reference sequence). The V gene end was trimmed by 5 bases and the J gene end by 9 bases; junction bases not matched to a gene: 18. CDR3 size: 17 residues. The CDR3 sequence: CASSPQLAGGPDFGQYF. Here the CDR3 DNA reads TGTGCCAGCAGCCCCCAGCTAGCGGGAGGCCCTGATTTCGGGCAGTACTTC.

This rearrangement joins TRBV5-1 to TRBJ1-4; D is ambiguous. CDR1 is SGHRS and CDR2 is YFSETQ in the germline V gene. Trimming left V 0 bases short and J 4 bases short, with 16 bases between. This CDR3 comprises 17 residues. CDR3 DNA: TGCGCCAGCAGCTTGGTAGGGCCCTCCGCCCATAATGAAAAACTGTTTTTT. It codes for CASSLVGPSAHNEKLFF.

The chain joins TRBV9 to TRBJ1-5, with TRBD1 as a possible D gene (6 bases). Trimming stripped 0 bases from V and 7 bases from J, with 8 bases between. Germline-derived CDR1 and CDR2 are SGDLS and YYNGEE. CDR3 length equals 13 residues. The CDR3 DNA reads as TGTGCCAGCAGCGTAGAGGGGGGCCAGCCCCAGCATTTT. Amino acids: CASSVEGGQPQHF.

The chain joins TRBV11-2 to TRBJ1-5, with a possible D match to TRBD1 (6 bases). The CDR3 has 16 residues. The V end was cut by 2 bases, the J end by 5 bases, with 16 bases between. Germline CDR1 SGHAT, CDR2 FQNNGV. This CDR3 reads CASSLSYRSGDQPQHF. The DNA for the CDR3 is TGTGCCAGCAGCTTATCCTACCGCTCAGGGGATCAGCCCCAGCATTTT.

The rearrangement links TRBV12-5 to TRBJ1-1; the match to TRBD1 covers 7 bases. V shed 2 bases and J 0 bases; nucleotides not matched to a gene: 9. The CDR3 spans 17 residues. Germline V gene sequence: CDR1 LGHNT, CDR2 FRNRAP. CDR3 amino acids: CASGLHTGDRVNTEAFF. The DNA for the CDR3 is TGTGCTAGTGGTTTGCATACAGGGGACCGTGTGAACACTGAAGCTTTCTTT.

The sample holds many counts of this clonotype. V usage is TRBV28 and J usage is TRBJ1-1, with TRBD1 as a possible D gene (5 bases). CDR1 and CDR2 from the germline V gene are MDHEN and SYDVKM. This CDR3 has 15 amino acids. V lost 1 base to trimming and J lost 1 base, with 10 bases between them. CDR3 bases: TGTGCCAGCAGTTTATTCACTACAGGGAACACTGAAGCTTTCTTT. The encoded protein is CASSLFTTGNTEAFF.

The chain recombines TRBV12-3 or TRBV12-4 with TRBJ2-1; a possible D gene is TRBD2 (6 bases). Trimming cost V 7 bases and J 9 bases, with 22 bases left between them. This CDR3 is built from 15 residues. This CDR3 is CASTLARPERSEQFF. The CDR3 DNA sequence: TGTGCCAGCACCCTAGCGCGACCCGAGCGGAGTGAGCAGTTCTTC.

This clonotype has a handful of counts. This sequence joins TRBV29-1 and TRBJ1-1, with TRBD1 matching over 9 bases. The V gene's germline CDR1 is SQVTM and CDR2 ANQGSEA. V gave up 7 bases and J gave up 5 bases; unmatched junction bases: 5. The CDR3 runs 12 residues. The CDR3 reads CSAMDRGTEAFF. In DNA form, the CDR3 reads TGCAGCGCTATGGACAGGGGAACTGAAGCTTTCTTT.

As concerns this clonotype: A much bigger clone sits one base away, suggesting this may be a read error. The gene calls are TRBV30 and TRBJ1-2; D is unclear. The CDR3 covers 15 residues. Germline V gene data show CDR1 as GTSNPN and CDR2 as SVGIG (reference sequence). V lost 0 bases and J 7 bases, leaving 18 bases between the germline ends. The CDR3 nucleotides read TGTGCCTGGAGTGTAGGGAGGGTCGAACGAACTGGCTACACCTTC. Its translation: CAWSVGRVERTGYTF.

This clonotype occurred a few times. This chain joins TRBV28 and TRBJ1-1, with unresolved D. V gave up 8 bases and J gave up 4 bases, with 20 bases separating them. Per germline, CDR1 MDHEN and CDR2 SYDVKM. This CDR3 has 15 amino acids. CDR3 residues: CASSPPPGLGTEAFF. The CDR3 DNA is TGTGCCAGCTCACCACCGCCCGGATTGGGCACTGAAGCTTTCTTT.

As to this clonotype: Just one base apart from a much larger clone, this may be a read error. The chain employs TRBV6-1 and TRBJ1-1; D gene uncertain. The length of the CDR3 is 13 residues. The germline V gene encodes CDR1 MNHNS and CDR2 SASEGT. V lost 5 bases, J lost 1 base, and 8 bases lay in between. CDR3 DNA: TGTGCCAGCAGTAATCGCACGAACACTGAAGCTTTCTTT. Translated: CASSNRTNTEAFF.

In this sample, this clonotype turned up a few times. The chain uses TRBV20-1 and TRBJ2-1; 11 bases align to TRBD2. The germline gives CDR1 DFQATT, CDR2 SNEGSKA (reference sequence). V gave up 6 bases and J gave up 4 bases; unmatched junction bases: 5. The CDR3 has 14 amino acids. The CDR3, as DNA: TGCAGTGCATTCACTAGCGGGAGTTACAATGAGCAGTTCTTC. This sequence encodes CSAFTSGSYNEQFF.

The chain is built from TRBV19 and TRBJ2-2; the match to TRBD2 covers 13 bases. The CDR3 loop spans 17 amino acids. J lost 6 bases, V lost 7 bases, and 11 bases had no gene match. CDR1 and CDR2 from the germline V gene are LNHDA and SQIVND (reference sequence). CDR3 coding DNA: TGTGCCAGTACCCTGGGGCCACTAGCGGGAGGGTCCGGGGAGCTGTTTTTT. This gives the protein CASTLGPLAGGSGELFF.

In its sample, this clonotype was seen a few times. The genes are TRBV12-3 or TRBV12-4 and TRBJ2-7, with TRBD2 matching over 11 bases. The CDR3 is 16 residues long. J lost 0 bases, V lost 4 bases, and 5 bases had no gene match. CDR3 nucleotides: TGTGCCAGCAGTTCACAGACTAGCGGGGCCTCCTACGAGCAGTACTTC. It encodes CASSSQTSGASYEQYF.